This entry describes one T cell receptor (beta chain). The antigen remains undetermined. The data originate from a study of blood T cells in healthy people across ages. The study's findings and limits: No one knew whether donors had CMV, which possibly confounded expanded clonotype changes. Estimated diversity, derived from one million T cells, was regarded as an underestimate.

The V gene's germline CDR1 is DFQATT and CDR2 SNEGSKA (reference sequence). V lost 2 bases and J lost 5, with 21 bases in between. The CDR3 is 16 residues long. Every sample gave at least 5.5 micrograms of total RNA when it was extracted. Alongside a J-beta primer mix, a sample-barcoded 5' primer served in a second PCR lasting roughly 6 to 11 cycles. TCRdb analysed the 5' RACE reads with MiXCR anew, one entry per CDR3 protein. The sample yields roughly 500,000 distinct CDR3 sequences, 27% seen once. The source is a woman in her sixties or seventies in good health. The chain is built from TRBV20-1 and TRBJ1-2; D might be TRBD1 (6 bases). The sequenced sample was blood. CDR3 DNA: TGCAGTGCTAGAAGCAACACACGTCGGGGGCGTTATGGCTACACCTTC. Its protein is CSARSNTRRGRYGYTF.